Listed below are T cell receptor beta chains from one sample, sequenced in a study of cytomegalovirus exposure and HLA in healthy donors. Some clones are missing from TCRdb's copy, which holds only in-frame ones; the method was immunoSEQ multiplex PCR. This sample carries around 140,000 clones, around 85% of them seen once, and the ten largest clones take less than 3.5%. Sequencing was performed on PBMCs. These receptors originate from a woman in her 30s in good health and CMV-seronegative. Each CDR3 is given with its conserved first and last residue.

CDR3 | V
CASSPGLATSTDTQYF | TRBV18
CASSLTPRLDTQYF | TRBV7-2
CSVLGAPRTTEAFF | TRBV29-1
CASSLGDRDYF | TRBV28
CASINQVGQGYYGYTF | TRBV6-6
CASSSPGFDSETQYF | TRBV5-6
CASSLEAGTADSGANVLTF | TRBV27
CASGRTATGELFF | TRBV10-1
CASSRALSDPGELFF | TRBV2
CASSPRTSKGYEQYF | TRBV7-9
CASSNRAGGSNEQYF | TRBV6-6
CASSSDRVAGYTF | TRBV5-1
CASSLTGHLSEKLFF | TRBV5-1
CASSRVTSGGTDTQYF | TRBV4-3
CASSRQGRPFRWYF | TRBV2
CASVKRRQAGQEETQYF | TRBV10-2
CASSLGGRGQETQYF | TRBV7-3
CASSLAGGSHNEQFF | TRBV5-1
CASSDAAGGAYEQFF | TRBV10-1
CASSYRQGGNSPLHF | TRBV5-4
CASSSRQGGDTQYF | TRBV5-1
CSSSLGGPPNNEQFF | TRBV7-9
CASSPWSQETQYF | TRBV5-1
CASSQDRFTGELFF | TRBV2
CASSLRQGDQPQHF | TRBV4-1
CASSIVHRSEGIQYF | TRBV19
CASSETLAGANQETQYF | TRBV2
CASSFTGTNEKLFF | TRBV28
CAISVPGQNYGYTF | TRBV10-3
CASSLGADGEQYF | TRBV7-7
CASTGVQETQYF | TRBV5-1
CASSPTATGLQSGANVLTF | TRBV18
CASSQEGRGTYNEQFF | TRBV4-1
CSVGEAASNQPQHF | TRBV29-1
CASSLLSGAYNEQFF | TRBV5-1
CASGLPGQGAYGYTF | TRBV6-5
CASSFGDLGLKREQFF | TRBV5-1
CASSPVRGYTGELFF | TRBV27
CASSPGQANTGELFF | TRBV18
CASRKAGGAYEQYF | TRBV6-5
CASGTSGGLSYEQYF | TRBV11-2
CASSGIPGLGQETQYF | TRBV5-4
CASSVRGTGAEQYF | TRBV6-1
CASSTRQETNEQFF | TRBV9
CASSWTSEDTQYF | TRBV6-1
CASSRERPQETQYF | TRBV2